Listed here are 32 T cell receptor beta chains from one sample, sequenced in a study of T-cell reconstitution after alpha-beta-depleted transplantation in children. Preparation of the TCRbeta library involved a method that used unique molecular identifiers. TCRdb reprocessed the PCR reads with MiXCR, giving one entry per CDR3 protein. Of approximately 520,000 distinct CDR3 sequences in the sample, about an eighth were seen once. This material consisted of PBMCs, mostly from graft donor cells, taken 180 days after TCRalphabeta/CD19-depleted stem cell transplant. These receptors originate from a female patient between 2 and 10 years old who had a stem cell transplant for aplastic anemia, so the T cells may come from the graft donor.

The gene calls are TRBV7-9 and TRBJ2-1, with TRBD2 identical over 7 bases. Germline trimming cut 1 base from V and 3 bases from J; bases unmatched to any gene: 9. This CDR3 region has 17 residues. CDR1 SEHNR and CDR2 FQNEAQ come from the germline V gene (reference sequence). The chain's CDR3 is CASSLVQGLPNYNEQFF. The CDR3 nucleotides read TGTGCCAGCAGCTTAGTTCAGGGACTACCAAACTACAATGAGCAGTTCTTC.

This chain joins TRBV6-2 or TRBV6-3 and TRBJ2-1; the D gene is possibly TRBD1 (6 bases). Looked up from germline, CDR1 is MNHEY and CDR2 is SVGEGT. The CDR3 runs 14 residues. V lost 5 bases and J lost 2, with 10 bases in between. CDR3 sequence: CASSQRQAYNEQFF. CDR3 coding DNA: TGTGCCAGCAGTCAGAGACAGGCCTACAATGAGCAGTTCTTC.

The chain carries TRBV18 and TRBJ2-7; D call uncertain. The germline V and J ends were trimmed by 4 bases and 6 bases, with 16 bases remaining between them. The CDR3 loop spans 14 amino acids. Per germline, CDR1 KGHSH and CDR2 LQKENI. The CDR3 is CASSRLQNGVEQYF. The CDR3 DNA reads as TGTGCCAGCTCACGCCTCCAGAATGGGGTCGAGCAGTACTTC.

This clonotype has at least ten counts. This chain uses TRBV20-1 with TRBJ2-1; weak D call: TRBD2 (5 bases). This CDR3 has 13 amino acids. Trimming stripped 3 bases from V and 4 bases from J, with 10 bases between. Germline CDR1 is DFQATT and CDR2 is SNEGSKA (reference sequence). The CDR3 protein is CSARRLAYNEQFF. As DNA, the CDR3 is TGCAGTGCTAGGCGTCTAGCATACAATGAGCAGTTCTTC.

At least ten counts were recorded for this clonotype. The V and J genes are TRBV28 and TRBJ2-5, with D perhaps TRBD1 (6 bases). The germline CDR1 and CDR2 sequences are MDHEN and SYDVKM. Trimming pared 8 bases from V and 5 bases from J, leaving 12 bases between. This CDR3 region has 12 residues. The chain's CDR3 is CASSPGVETQYF. CDR3 nucleotide sequence: TGTGCCAGCTCCCCAGGGGTGGAGACCCAGTACTTC.

There are many counts of this clonotype. This rearrangement joins TRBV29-1 to TRBJ2-3; TRBD1 matches 9 bases. J was trimmed by 5 bases and V by 2 bases; bases with no gene match: 17. CDR3 length: 18 amino acids. Germline V lookup: CDR1 SQVTM, CDR2 ANQGSEA. CDR3: CSVEQGQGTPSRVDTQYF. CDR3 sequence (DNA): TGCAGCGTTGAACAGGGACAGGGAACCCCCTCTAGGGTAGATACGCAGTATTTT.

There are a few counts of this clonotype. The rearrangement joins TRBV20-1 to TRBJ1-5; 7 bases align to TRBD1. After removal of 7 bases from V and 5 bases from J, the junction contained 5 bases not matched to a gene. The CDR3 contains 12 residues. Per the germline V gene, CDR1 is DFQATT and CDR2 is SNEGSKA (reference sequence). The CDR3 coding sequence is TGCAGTGAGGGGGCCCCAGATCAGCCCCAGCATTTT. Protein: CSEGAPDQPQHF.

The chain recombines TRBV9 with TRBJ2-1; possible D gene TRBD2, 6 bases. CDR1 and CDR2 (germline): SGDLS, YYNGEE. The length of the CDR3 is 16 residues. The ends were cut back, 3 bases at V and 1 base at J, with 14 bases in the middle. For the CDR3, the DNA is TGTGCCAGCAGCGGTAGCTGGAGGGGTTCCTACAATGAGCAGTTCTTC. Protein: CASSGSWRGSYNEQFF.

The rearrangement joins TRBV19 to TRBJ2-7, with a weak D call TRBD2 (6 bases). Trimming left V 7 bases short and J 0 bases short, with 10 bases between. There are 13 residues in the CDR3. Germline CDR1 is LNHDA and CDR2 is SQIVND (reference sequence). The CDR3 region has the DNA TGTGCCAGTAATGCGGGGTACTCCTACGAGCAGTACTTC. Residues: CASNAGYSYEQYF.

The chain uses TRBV7-3 and TRBJ2-2, with 9 bases lining up with TRBD1. V lost 6 bases to trimming and J lost 6 bases; unmatched junction nucleotides: 11. The CDR3 sequence is 16 residues long. From germline, CDR1 is SGHTA and CDR2 FQGTGA. The CDR3 here is CASSYEQGAVAGELFF. The CDR3 DNA reads TGTGCCAGCAGTTACGAACAGGGGGCGGTGGCCGGGGAGCTGTTTTTT.

CDR3 residues: CASSQQGGNQPQHF. CDR3 coding DNA: TGTGCCAGCAGTCAACAGGGCGGCAATCAGCCCCAGCATTTT. The chain employs TRBV6-4 and TRBJ1-5; the D gene is possibly TRBD1 (6 bases). The V gene lost 5 bases and the J gene lost 2 bases, with 10 bases spanning the gap. This CDR3 is 14 amino acids long. In germline, CDR1 is MRHNA, CDR2 SNTAGT.

The genes are TRBV7-2 and TRBJ2-7, with a weak D call TRBD2 (5 bases). Germline-derived CDR1 and CDR2 are SGHTA and FQGNSA. This CDR3 comprises 13 residues. The germline V and J ends were trimmed by 4 bases and 2 bases, with 9 bases remaining between them. The CDR3 DNA follows: TGTGCCAGCAGCTCGAGGGAGCCCTACGAGCAGTACTTC. Translated, it gives CASSSREPYEQYF.

The chain is built from TRBV7-2 and TRBJ2-1; the match to TRBD2 covers 10 bases. Germline lookup yields CDR1 SGHTA and CDR2 FQGNSA. Trimming at V came to 5 bases and at J to 10 bases, leaving 11 bases not matched to a gene. This CDR3 comprises 15 residues. The CDR3 region is CASSQREGRLSEQFF. The CDR3 region has the DNA TGTGCCAGCAGCCAGCGGGAGGGCCGCCTTTCCGAGCAGTTCTTC.

About this clonotype: This may be a read error: a much more frequent sequence differs by one nucleotide. The CDR3 loop reads CSVRKGDREDTESFF. CDR3 DNA: TGCAGCGTGCGAAAGGGGGACAGGGAGGACACTGAATCTTTCTTT. The V call is TRBV29-1, the J call TRBJ1-1; 9 bases fit TRBD1. Germline-derived CDR1 and CDR2 are SQVTM and ANQGSEA. The CDR3 is 15 amino acids. The entire variable domain, with the rest obtained from reference TRBV29-1 and TRBJ1-1, is as follows: SAVISQKPSRDICQRGTSLTIQCQVDSQVTMMFWYRQQPGQSLTLIATANQGSEATYESGFVIDKFPISRPNLTFSTLTVSNMSPEDSSIYLCSVRKGDREDTESFFGQGTRLTVV.

In nucleotides, the CDR3 is TGTGCCACCAGCAGAGATAGGTGGAGGGAGCTGTTTTTT. Its protein is CATSRDRWRELFF. This chain joins TRBV15 and TRBJ2-2, with no clear D. This CDR3 is built from 13 residues. Germline V gives CDR1 LNHNV, CDR2 YYDKDF (reference sequence). Trimming removed 0 bases from V and 9 bases from J, with 8 bases in between. Full variable domain (rest looked up from reference TRBV15 and TRBJ2-2): DAMVIQNPRYQVTQFGKPVTLSCSQTLNHNVMYWYQQKSSQAPKLLFHYYDKDFNNEADTPDNFQSRRPNTSFCFLDIRSPGLGDTAMYLCATSRDRWRELFFGEGSRLTVL.

V is TRBV7-2 and J is TRBJ2-1; 8 nucleotides match TRBD2. Germline loops: CDR1 SGHTA, CDR2 FQGNSA. With 0 bases clipped from V and 4 bases from J, the junction kept 5 bases outside the gene matches. This CDR3 has 16 residues. As DNA, the CDR3 is TGTGCCAGCAGCTTAGCGGTGTCTAGCGGGTACAATGAGCAGTTCTTC. The encoded protein is CASSLAVSSGYNEQFF.

CDR3 in DNA: TGCAGCGTTGGCCCTGACTTTTTTGAGACAGGGCTAAGTTGGGACGAGCAGTACGTC. Translation: CSVGPDFFETGLSWDEQYV. The rearrangement joins TRBV29-1 to TRBJ2-7, with TRBD1 matching over 7 bases. Germline CDR1 SQVTM, CDR2 ANQGSEA. V gave up 4 bases and J gave up 5 bases; unmatched junction bases: 26. This CDR3 is 19 amino acids long.

The CDR3 sequence is CASSPGGLFPFF. CDR3 nucleotides: TGTGCCAGCAGCCCCGGGGGACTATTTCCGTTTTTT. The chain has TRBV28 and TRBJ1-4; D possibly corresponds to TRBD1 (5 bases). The germline V gene encodes CDR1 MDHEN and CDR2 SYDVKM. CDR3 length: 12 amino acids. Trimming took off 6 bases at V and 16 bases at J, with 18 bases between the two ends.

This clonotype was seen repeatedly, ten times or more. The chain uses TRBV12-3 or TRBV12-4 and TRBJ1-3; D remains ambiguous. CDR3 length: 15 residues. V lost 5 bases and J 4 bases, leaving 15 bases between the germline ends. CDR3 region: CASSAHRGPGNTIYF. In DNA, the CDR3 is TGTGCCAGCAGTGCTCACCGGGGTCCCGGAAACACCATATATTTT.

This clonotype was recorded a few times. The chain carries TRBV6-2 or TRBV6-3 and TRBJ2-7; D might be TRBD1 or TRBD2, each matching 5 bases. Germline V lookup: CDR1 MNHEY, CDR2 SVGEGT. The CDR3 contains 14 residues. V lost 0 bases, J lost 3 bases, and 9 bases lay in between. CDR3 in DNA: TGTGCCAGCAGTTACTCGGGACCGAGCTACGAGCAGTACGTC. Its protein product is CASSYSGPSYEQYV.

This clonotype has at least ten counts. This sequence joins TRBV29-1 and TRBJ2-5, with 9 bases identical to TRBD1. The germline V gene encodes CDR1 SQVTM and CDR2 ANQGSEA. The V gene end was trimmed by 3 bases and the J gene end by 5 bases; junction bases not matched to a gene: 19. This CDR3 is 18 amino acids long. CDR3 loop: CSVEFLDQPGQGGETQYF. In DNA, the CDR3 is TGCAGCGTTGAGTTCCTCGACCAACCGGGACAGGGAGGGGAGACCCAGTACTTC.

This clonotype has a handful of counts. V and J are TRBV28 and TRBJ1-6; D is unresolved. There are 14 residues in the CDR3. Germline CDR1 reads MDHEN; CDR2 reads SYDVKM. Trimming pared 7 bases from V and 0 bases from J, leaving 7 bases between. The CDR3 here is CASIPSSYNSPLHF. CDR3 in DNA: TGTGCCAGCATACCGAGCTCCTATAATTCACCCCTCCACTTT.

V and J are TRBV18 and TRBJ2-4; D is perhaps TRBD1 (6 bases). In germline, CDR1 is KGHSH, CDR2 LQKENI. The CDR3 loop spans 15 amino acids. V lost 9 bases, J lost 8 bases, and 23 bases lay in between. The CDR3 loop is CASSNRAGEGDIQYF. The CDR3 DNA is TGTGCCAGTTCAAACCGGGCAGGGGAAGGGGACATTCAGTACTTC.

This sequence joins TRBV7-9 and TRBJ2-3; 7 nucleotides agree with TRBD1. This CDR3 is 16 amino acids long. V shed 5 bases, J shed 2 bases, and the junction held 10 bases outside the gene matches. Germline loops: CDR1 SEHNR, CDR2 FQNEAQ (reference sequence). The CDR3 sequence is CASSPRDSPNTDTQYF. CDR3 sequence (DNA): TGTGCCAGCAGCCCCCGGGACAGCCCCAACACAGATACGCAGTATTTT.

This clonotype was counted a few times. The CDR3 spells CSARKAGVQETQYF. CDR3 DNA: TGCAGTGCTAGAAAGGCAGGGGTTCAAGAGACCCAGTACTTC. The chain links TRBV20-1 to TRBJ2-5; D perhaps matches TRBD1 (6 bases). This CDR3 is 14 amino acids long. Trimming cost V 2 bases and J 2 bases, with 12 bases left between them. Germline V gene data show CDR1 as DFQATT and CDR2 as SNEGSKA (reference sequence).

The rearrangement uses TRBV20-1 and TRBJ2-1, with 13 bases that match TRBD2. The length of the CDR3 is 14 residues. J lost 5 bases, V lost 6 bases, and 4 bases had no gene match. CDR1 DFQATT and CDR2 SNEGSKA come from the germline V gene (reference sequence). The CDR3 sequence is CSALTSGRDNEQFF. CDR3 nucleotides: TGCAGTGCCCTTACTAGCGGGAGGGACAATGAGCAGTTCTTC.

This clonotype was counted only a few times. The chain combines TRBV29-1 with TRBJ1-5; tentative D call: TRBD1 (6 bases). There are 14 residues in the CDR3. Trimming removed 5 bases at V and 4 bases at J, with 15 bases between. Germline CDR1 SQVTM, CDR2 ANQGSEA. The CDR3: CSVLGRDTNQPQHF. The CDR3 DNA follows: TGCAGCGTTCTTGGACGGGACACAAATCAGCCCCAGCATTTT.

V is TRBV6-2 or TRBV6-3 and J is TRBJ2-1, with 8 bases fitting TRBD1. CDR3 length: 12 amino acids. Germline lookup yields CDR1 MNHEY and CDR2 SVGEGT. With 8 bases clipped from V and 5 bases from J, the junction kept 2 bases outside the gene matches. CDR3: CASETGDNEQFF. Here the CDR3 DNA reads TGTGCCAGCGAGACAGGGGACAATGAGCAGTTCTTC.

V is TRBV7-3 and J is TRBJ2-6; D is possibly TRBD1 or TRBD2 (5 bases each). The CDR3 runs 13 residues. CDR1 is SGHTA, CDR2 FQGTGA, per germline. The ends were cut back, 3 bases at V and 7 bases at J, with 7 bases in the middle. The CDR3 reads CASSLGVANVLTF. The CDR3 nucleotides read TGTGCCAGCAGCTTGGGGGTAGCCAACGTCCTGACTTTC.

The V gene is TRBV7-9, the J gene TRBJ2-4, with 7 bases lining up with TRBD2. The CDR3 loop spans 19 amino acids. Trimming took 5 bases from V and 1 from J; bases not matched to a gene: 17. CDR1 SEHNR and CDR2 FQNEAQ come from the germline V gene (reference sequence). The CDR3 here is CASSLNGGSTISAKNIQYF. The CDR3 region has the DNA TGTGCCAGCAGCCTGAATGGCGGGAGCACGATAAGCGCCAAAAACATTCAGTACTTC.

This clonotype was picked up a small number of times. The chain carries TRBV2 and TRBJ2-1; 8 nucleotides match TRBD2. The CDR3 loop spans 16 amino acids. Trimming took 3 bases from V and 5 from J; bases not matched to a gene: 9. Germline V gene data show CDR1 as SNHLY and CDR2 as FYNNEI. The CDR3 is CASSDRGGLVNNEQFF. As DNA, the CDR3 is TGTGCCAGCAGTGATAGGGGGGGACTAGTGAACAATGAGCAGTTCTTC.

This clonotype was found a few times. The chain carries TRBV5-1 and TRBJ2-1, with D perhaps matching TRBD1 (5 bases). CDR1 and CDR2 (germline): SGHRS, YFSETQ. V lost 0 bases to trimming and J lost 7 bases, with 17 bases between them. CDR3 length equals 16 residues. The DNA of the CDR3 is TGCGCCAGCAGCTTGGGGGGCAACGTACGTGGAAATGAGCAGTTCTTC. Protein: CASSLGGNVRGNEQFF.